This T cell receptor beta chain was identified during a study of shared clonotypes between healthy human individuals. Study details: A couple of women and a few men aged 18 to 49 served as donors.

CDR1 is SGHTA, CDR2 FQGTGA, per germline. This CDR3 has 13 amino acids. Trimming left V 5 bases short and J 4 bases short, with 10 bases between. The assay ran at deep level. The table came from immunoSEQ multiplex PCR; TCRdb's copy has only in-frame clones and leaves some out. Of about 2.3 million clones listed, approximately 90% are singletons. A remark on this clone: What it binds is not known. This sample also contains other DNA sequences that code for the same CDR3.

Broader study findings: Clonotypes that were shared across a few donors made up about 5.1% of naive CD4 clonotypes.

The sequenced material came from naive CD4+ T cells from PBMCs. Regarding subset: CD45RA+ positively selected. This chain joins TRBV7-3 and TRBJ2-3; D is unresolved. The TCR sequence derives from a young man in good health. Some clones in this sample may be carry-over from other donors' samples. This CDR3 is CASSLGGADTQYF. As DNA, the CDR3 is TGTGCCAGCAGCCTAGGCGGCGCAGATACGCAGTATTTT.